Listed below are T cell receptor beta chains from one sample, sequenced in a study of blood T cells in healthy people across ages. TCRdb re-derived calls from the 5' RACE reads in MiXCR, one entry per CDR3 protein. In the table there are 750,000 to 850,000 distinct CDR3 sequences, around 25% of which are singletons. The same specimen was also included in a second study, on T cells of mothers and their children.

Material: blood. These receptors came from a boy younger than 18 in good health. CDR3s include the opening cysteine and the closing phenylalanine or tryptophan. The D gene is left open where the match is weak. For some rows the clone size is stated as once, few or many, or as a class when expanded; others skip it.

.,TRBV20-1,few,TRBJ2-7,CSARDAPSMAFYEQYF,TGCAGTGCTAGAGACGCACCGAGTATGGCCTTCTACGAGCAGTACTTC
TRBD2,TRBV29-1,.,TRBJ2-1,CSVEIGGRALDEQFF,TGCAGCGTTGAAATTGGTGGGAGGGCATTGGATGAGCAGTTCTTC
.,TRBV7-2,few,TRBJ1-5,CASSLPGGQPQHF,TGTGCCAGCAGCTTACCGGGAGGGCAGCCCCAGCATTTT
.,TRBV20-1,.,TRBJ1-1,CSAPGTLHTEAFF,TGCAGTGCTCCCGGGACATTACACACTGAAGCTTTCTTT
TRBD2,TRBV6-5,.,TRBJ2-4,CASSTPGGPRDIQYF,TGTGCCAGCAGTACACCGGGAGGGCCTCGGGACATTCAGTACTTC
TRBD1,TRBV7-9,.,TRBJ2-3,CASSARQGRADTQYF,TGTGCCAGCAGCGCGAGACAGGGGAGAGCAGATACGCAGTATTTT
.,TRBV29-1,.,TRBJ2-1,CSVGGTVSSYNEQFF,TGCAGCGTCGGTGGGACCGTAAGCTCCTACAATGAGCAGTTCTTC
.,TRBV12-3/TRBV12-4,.,TRBJ2-7,CASSRISSYEQYF,TGTGCCAGCAGCCGTATCTCCTCCTACGAGCAGTACTTC
TRBD1,TRBV28,few,TRBJ2-1,CASTIGQGRRNEQFF,TGTGCCAGCACCATTGGACAGGGACGGAGGAATGAGCAGTTCTTC
.,TRBV29-1,.,TRBJ2-6,CSVEGGPGSGANVLTF,TGCAGCGTTGAAGGGGGTCCGGGGTCTGGGGCCAACGTCCTGACTTTC
.,TRBV7-9,few,TRBJ2-5,CASSTGTTIPYQETQYF,TGTGCCAGCAGCACCGGTACAACGATCCCCTACCAAGAGACCCAGTACTTC
.,TRBV2,.,TRBJ1-4,CASSPRQEGNEKLFF,TGTGCCAGCAGTCCTCGACAGGAGGGGAATGAAAAACTGTTTTTT
TRBD2,TRBV20-1,once,TRBJ2-1,CSASSGSVTYNEQFF,TGCAGTGCCAGTAGCGGGAGTGTCACCTACAATGAGCAGTTCTTC
.,TRBV19,.,TRBJ1-1,CASSMSADTEAFF,TGTGCCAGTAGTATGTCTGCTGACACTGAAGCTTTCTTT